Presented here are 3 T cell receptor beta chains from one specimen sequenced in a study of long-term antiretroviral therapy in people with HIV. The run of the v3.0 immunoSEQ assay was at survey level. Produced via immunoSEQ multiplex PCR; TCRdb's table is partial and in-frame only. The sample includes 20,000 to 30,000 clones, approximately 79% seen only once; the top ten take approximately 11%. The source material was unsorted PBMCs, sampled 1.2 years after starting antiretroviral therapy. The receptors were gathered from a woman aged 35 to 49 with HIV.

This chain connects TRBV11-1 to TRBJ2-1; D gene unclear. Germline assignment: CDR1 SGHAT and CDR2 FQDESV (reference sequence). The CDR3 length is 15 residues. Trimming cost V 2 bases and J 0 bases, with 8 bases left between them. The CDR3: CASSLTESSYNEQFF. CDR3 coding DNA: TGTGCCAGCAGCTTAACAGAAAGCTCCTACAATGAGCAGTTCTTC. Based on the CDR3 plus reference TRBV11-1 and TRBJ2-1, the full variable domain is EAEVAQSPRYKITEKSQAVAFWCDPISGHATLYWYRQILGQGPELLVQFQDESVVDDSQLPKDRFSAERLKGVDSTLKIQPAELGDSAMYLCASSLTESSYNEQFFGPGTRLTVL.

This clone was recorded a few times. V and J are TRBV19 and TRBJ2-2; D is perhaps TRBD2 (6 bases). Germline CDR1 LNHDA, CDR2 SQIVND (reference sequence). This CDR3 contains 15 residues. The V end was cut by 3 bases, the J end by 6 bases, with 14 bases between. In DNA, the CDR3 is TGTGCCAGTAGTATGTCGGGAGATGTGGCCGGGGAGCTGTTTTTT. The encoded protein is CASSMSGDVAGELFF.

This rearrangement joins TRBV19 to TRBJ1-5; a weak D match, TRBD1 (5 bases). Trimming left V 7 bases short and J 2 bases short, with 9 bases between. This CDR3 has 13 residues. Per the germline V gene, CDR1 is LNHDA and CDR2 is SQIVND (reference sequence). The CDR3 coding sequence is TGTGCCAGTACCCCGACAGGCAATCAGCCCCAGCATTTT. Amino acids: CASTPTGNQPQHF.